One sample yielded the 32 T cell receptor beta chains listed below, sequenced in a study of T-cell reconstitution after alpha-beta-depleted transplantation in children. Researchers prepared the TCRbeta library using unique molecular identifiers, the study reports. TCRdb re-called the PCR reads through MiXCR, storing one row per CDR3 protein. The sample includes hundreds of thousands of distinct CDR3 sequences, 10% to 15% seen only once; the top ten take over 2%. Sequences were derived from PBMCs, mostly from graft donor cells, sampled 360 days after TCRalphabeta/CD19-depleted stem cell transplant. The receptors here all came from a male patient younger than 18 who had a stem cell transplant for acute myeloid leukemia, so the T cells may come from the graft donor.

The J gene is TRBJ2-5, the V gene TRBV11-2; D gene unclear. Germline V gives CDR1 SGHAT, CDR2 FQNNGV. Trimming removed 1 base at V and 7 bases at J, with 16 bases between. The CDR3 consists of 15 residues. The CDR3 nucleotides read TGTGCCAGCAGCTTAGGACACCGATTAGCAGGGACCCAGTACTTC. Protein product: CASSLGHRLAGTQYF.

This sequence joins TRBV7-2 and TRBJ2-5; D is uncertain. From germline, CDR1 is SGHTA and CDR2 FQGNSA. This CDR3 has 12 amino acids. V shed 1 base and J shed 7 bases, with 7 bases lying between them. The CDR3 here is CASSLVKGTQYF. As DNA, the CDR3 is TGTGCCAGCAGCTTAGTAAAGGGGACCCAGTACTTC.

The chain links TRBV11-1 to TRBJ2-2, with 14 bases matching TRBD2. V gave up 8 bases and J gave up 0 bases; unmatched junction bases: 8. Germline V gene data show CDR1 as SGHAT and CDR2 as FQDESV (reference sequence). The CDR3 extends over 18 amino acids. Here the CDR3 reads CASQPGLAGGSNTGELFF. The CDR3 region has the DNA TGTGCCAGCCAGCCAGGACTAGCGGGAGGCTCGAACACCGGGGAGCTGTTTTTT.

The V call is TRBV20-1, the J call TRBJ2-3; maybe TRBD2 (6 bases). With 6 bases removed from V and 2 bases from J, the gap between germline ends came to 12 bases. This CDR3 is built from 13 residues. Germline V gene lookup returns CDR1 DFQATT and CDR2 SNEGSKA (reference sequence). CDR3 sequence reads: CSAETSHTDTQYF. CDR3 bases: TGCAGTGCGGAGACTAGTCACACAGATACGCAGTATTTT.

Written as DNA, the CDR3 is TGTGCCAGCTTTGGCCTCTCAGATACGCAGTATTTT. Amino acids: CASFGLSDTQYF. The chain carries TRBV7-8 and TRBJ2-3; no firm D call. Germline loops: CDR1 SGHVS, CDR2 FQNEAQ. CDR3 length: 12 amino acids. Trimming left V 8 bases short and J 4 bases short, with 10 bases between.

At least ten counts were recorded for this clonotype. CDR3 nucleotide sequence: TGTGCCAGAAGCCTACACCGTTCCTACGAGCAGTACTTC. As protein: CARSLHRSYEQYF. This chain links TRBV6-1 with TRBJ2-7; the D is unclear. This CDR3 region has 13 residues. Trimming removed 9 bases at V and 1 base at J, with 13 bases between. Germline CDR1 and CDR2: MNHNS and SASEGT.

This clonotype was seen repeatedly, ten times or more. V usage is TRBV7-2 and J usage is TRBJ2-3; TRBD2 is a possible D gene (6 bases). Germline CDR1 and CDR2: SGHTA and FQGNSA. Trimming removed 5 bases at V and 0 bases at J, with 15 bases between. The length of the CDR3 is 16 residues. The CDR3 DNA sequence: TGTGCCAGCAGCCCCCGCCTAGCGAAGAGCACAGATACGCAGTATTTT. Translation gives CASSPRLAKSTDTQYF.

There are many counts of this clonotype. The rearrangement links TRBV28 to TRBJ2-1; unclear D gene. CDR1 MDHEN and CDR2 SYDVKM come from the germline V gene. The CDR3 spans 16 residues. V lost 6 bases and J lost 5, with 20 bases in between. CDR3 protein: CASRAGSGLPNNEQFF. CDR3 DNA: TGTGCCAGCAGGGCCGGTTCAGGTCTACCAAACAATGAGCAGTTCTTC.

The V and J genes are TRBV4-3 and TRBJ2-5; 9 nucleotides agree with TRBD2. This CDR3 spans 16 amino acids. Germline values: CDR1 LGHNA, CDR2 YSLEER. Trimming at V came to 2 bases and at J to 4 bases, leaving 8 bases not matched to a gene. The CDR3 bases are TGCGCCAGCAGCCAAAGGGCGGGGGGGCAAGTAGAGACCCAGTACTTC. This encodes CASSQRAGGQVETQYF.

The genes are TRBV7-2 and TRBJ2-7; possibly TRBD1 for D (5 bases). Trimming left V 1 base short and J 5 bases short, with 9 bases between. In germline, CDR1 is SGHTA, CDR2 FQGNSA. This CDR3 has 13 amino acids. As DNA, the CDR3 is TGTGCCAGCAGCTTAGTCCAGGGCCACGAGCAGTACTTC. It is translated as CASSLVQGHEQYF.

V is TRBV7-6 and J is TRBJ2-7, with 8 bases lining up with TRBD1. The V gene end was trimmed by 8 bases and the J gene end by 3 bases; junction bases not matched to a gene: 9. CDR1 and CDR2 (germline): SGHVS, FNYEAQ. The CDR3 runs 14 residues. The CDR3 DNA sequence: TGTGCCAGCGGGGGACAGGCCCTTAGCTACGAGCAGTACTTC. Protein: CASGGQALSYEQYF.

This clonotype has a handful of counts. The gene calls are TRBV7-6 and TRBJ2-7; the D is unclear. The CDR3 contains 18 residues. Trimming removed 0 bases at V and 0 bases at J, with 18 bases between. Germline CDR1 is SGHVS and CDR2 is FNYEAQ. The CDR3 here is CASSLAPPPAFSSYEQYF. CDR3 DNA sequence: TGTGCCAGCAGCTTAGCCCCTCCTCCAGCGTTCAGCTCCTACGAGCAGTACTTC.

This clonotype was seen only a few times. The chain combines TRBV7-9 with TRBJ1-1, with D maybe TRBD1 (6 bases). Per the germline V gene, CDR1 is SEHNR and CDR2 is FQNEAQ (reference sequence). Trimming stripped 5 bases from V and 5 bases from J, with 15 bases between. CDR3 length: 14 residues. The CDR3, as DNA: TGTGCCAGCAGCCCTCTACAGGGAAGGACTGAAGCTTTCTTT. As protein: CASSPLQGRTEAFF.

This clonotype has only a few counts. The CDR3 DNA reads TGTGCCAGCAGCCTCCTGGCTAGCGCTTGGGAGCAGTTCTTC. This sequence encodes CASSLLASAWEQFF. The V call is TRBV11-2, the J call TRBJ2-1; D might be TRBD2 (6 bases). Germline-derived CDR1 and CDR2 are SGHAT and FQNNGV. V gave up 5 bases and J gave up 10 bases, with 18 bases separating them. The CDR3 contains 14 residues.

This rearrangement joins TRBV5-4 to TRBJ2-3, with 8 nucleotides matching TRBD1. The germline CDR1 and CDR2 sequences are SGHNT and YYREEE (reference sequence). The CDR3 length is 14 residues. V was pared by 4 bases and J by 6 bases, with 7 bases of the junction left unmatched. The CDR3 protein is CASSPGQARDTQYF. As DNA, the CDR3 is TGTGCCAGCAGCCCGGGACAGGCAAGGGATACGCAGTATTTT.

This chain links TRBV7-8 with TRBJ2-7; TRBD1 aligns across 9 bases. V lost 6 bases, J lost 0 bases, and 3 bases stayed unmatched. Germline V gene data show CDR1 as SGHVS and CDR2 as FQNEAQ. The CDR3 runs 14 residues. The CDR3 DNA sequence: TGTGCCAGCAGGCAACAGGGGGCCTCCTACGAGCAGTACTTC. This encodes CASRQQGASYEQYF.

At least ten counts were recorded for this clonotype. This chain uses TRBV11-2 with TRBJ2-3; weak D call: TRBD2 (6 bases). Germline CDR1 reads SGHAT; CDR2 reads FQNNGV. V was cut by 0 bases and J by 3 bases, with 22 bases left in between. The CDR3 consists of 19 residues. The CDR3 coding sequence is TGTGCCAGCAGCTTAGATCAAGGCTATAGGCGGGAAGGTACAGATACGCAGTATTTT. It is translated as CASSLDQGYRREGTDTQYF. Full variable domain (outside the CDR3, taken from reference TRBV11-2 and TRBJ2-3): EAGVAQSPRYKIIEKRQSVAFWCNPISGHATLYWYQQILGQGPKLLIQFQNNGVVDDSQLPKDRFSAERLKGVDSTLKIQPAKLEDSAVYLCASSLDQGYRREGTDTQYFGPGTRLTVL.

This clonotype was seen more than once but under ten times. The chain joins TRBV15 to TRBJ2-5; TRBD2 aligns across 8 bases. The V gene end was trimmed by 1 base and the J gene end by 1 base; junction bases not matched to a gene: 5. The CDR3 runs 16 residues. Germline CDR1 and CDR2: LNHNV and YYDKDF (reference sequence). CDR3 residues: CATSRARGGTQETQYF. In DNA, the CDR3 is TGTGCCACCAGCAGAGCCCGGGGGGGGACCCAAGAGACCCAGTACTTC.

This clonotype has more than one count but fewer than ten. J is TRBJ2-3 and V is TRBV7-6; no clear D gene. Trimming shortened V by 2 bases and J by 1 base, and 7 bases separated the two germline ends. Germline V gene sequence: CDR1 SGHVS, CDR2 FNYEAQ. The CDR3 totals 14 residues. This CDR3 reads CASSLLGRTDTQYF. For the CDR3, the DNA is TGTGCCAGCAGCTTACTGGGTCGCACAGATACGCAGTATTTT.

This sequence joins TRBV29-1 and TRBJ2-1, with 9 bases fitting TRBD2. Germline loops: CDR1 SQVTM, CDR2 ANQGSEA. The CDR3 has 15 residues. With 3 bases clipped from V and 5 bases from J, the junction kept 8 bases outside the gene matches. CDR3 region: CSVEVGLAGNNEQFF. In nucleotides, the CDR3 is TGCAGCGTTGAGGTTGGTCTAGCGGGAAACAATGAGCAGTTCTTC.

This clonotype was picked up a small number of times. This chain uses TRBV12-3 or TRBV12-4 with TRBJ2-1, with TRBD2 identical over 8 bases. This CDR3 is 15 amino acids long. V dropped 6 bases and J dropped 8; count of bases not matched to a gene: 12. The CDR3 reads CASSHQAGATDEQFF. The CDR3 coding sequence is TGTGCCAGCAGCCATCAAGCGGGAGCAACGGATGAGCAGTTCTTC.

V and J are TRBV15 and TRBJ2-5; 12 bases agree with TRBD2. V was clipped by 9 bases and J by 3 bases; unmatched bases: 5. Germline V lookup: CDR1 LNHNV, CDR2 YYDKDF (reference sequence). The CDR3 loop spans 14 amino acids. The CDR3 loop is CATTSGSRKETQYF. CDR3 DNA: TGTGCCACGACTAGCGGGAGTAGGAAAGAGACCCAGTACTTC.

A few counts support this clonotype. CDR3 region: CASSSLQGGTQYF. CDR3 nucleotide sequence: TGTGCCAGCAGCTCCCTCCAGGGAGGTACGCAGTATTTT. The chain combines TRBV11-3 with TRBJ2-3; tentative D call: TRBD2 (6 bases). Per germline, CDR1 SGHNT and CDR2 YENEEA. This CDR3 contains 13 residues. The V gene lost 4 bases and the J gene lost 8 bases, with 13 bases spanning the gap.

This clonotype has just a few counts. The chain joins TRBV7-8 to TRBJ2-5, with D perhaps TRBD2 (6 bases). The CDR3 consists of 15 residues. V lost 1 base and J lost 5, with 14 bases in between. CDR1 is SGHVS, CDR2 FQNEAQ, per germline. This CDR3 reads CASSLVRPGEETQYF. The CDR3 DNA reads as TGTGCCAGCAGCTTAGTTCGGCCGGGAGAGGAGACCCAGTACTTC.

Many counts were recorded for this clonotype. The rearrangement links TRBV6-2 or TRBV6-3 to TRBJ2-2; 9 bases map to TRBD1. The length of the CDR3 is 14 residues. Germline-derived CDR1 and CDR2 are MNHEY and SVGEGT. V was clipped by 6 bases and J by 6 bases; unmatched bases: 5. CDR3 sequence reads: CASRHDRGAGELFF. In DNA, the CDR3 is TGTGCCAGCAGACATGACAGGGGGGCCGGGGAGCTGTTTTTT.

This clonotype was picked up many times. This chain links TRBV11-1 with TRBJ2-1; 10 nucleotides line up with TRBD2. This CDR3 spans 19 amino acids. V gave up 1 base and J gave up 6 bases; unmatched junction bases: 15. Germline V lookup: CDR1 SGHAT, CDR2 FQDESV (reference sequence). The CDR3 sequence: CASSLGGWGLASLGNEQFF. As DNA, the CDR3 is TGTGCCAGCAGCTTAGGGGGGTGGGGACTAGCGTCTCTGGGCAATGAGCAGTTCTTC.

V usage is TRBV20-1 and J usage is TRBJ2-4, with 14 bases that match TRBD2. The junction had 6 bases not matched to a gene; V was cut back by 5 bases and J by 0 bases. This CDR3 spans 17 amino acids. Germline assignment: CDR1 DFQATT and CDR2 SNEGSKA (reference sequence). The CDR3 bases are TGCAGTGCTCCGACTAGCGGGAGGGCTCTAGCCAAAAACATTCAGTACTTC. The encoded protein is CSAPTSGRALAKNIQYF.

At least ten counts were recorded for this clonotype. This rearrangement joins TRBV12-3 or TRBV12-4 to TRBJ1-1; D gene uncertain. V was pared by 3 bases and J by 1 base, with 9 bases between. The CDR3 covers 14 residues. The CDR3 DNA reads as TGTGCCAGCAGTTTTATACATCGGAACACTGAAGCTTTCTTT. The encoded protein is CASSFIHRNTEAFF.

This clonotype was seen more than once but under ten times. V usage is TRBV28 and J usage is TRBJ2-7; a possible D gene is TRBD2 (7 bases). Germline assignment: CDR1 MDHEN and CDR2 SYDVKM. V lost 10 bases and J 4 bases, leaving 14 bases between the germline ends. The CDR3 contains 12 residues. CDR3 sequence (DNA): TGTGCCATCAGGGGAGGGGTATACGAGCAGTACTTC. Its translation is CAIRGGVYEQYF.

V gene TRBV4-2 combines with J gene TRBJ2-1, with 13 bases aligning to TRBD2. Germline V gene lookup returns CDR1 LGHNA and CDR2 YNFKEQ. V shed 4 bases and J 6 bases; nucleotides not matched to a gene: 9. CDR3 length: 17 amino acids. DNA of the CDR3: TGTGCCAGCAGCCTACTAGCGGGAGGGCCCCCCGGCAATGAGCAGTTCTTC. This codes for CASSLLAGGPPGNEQFF.

This chain links TRBV20-1 with TRBJ2-3, with D perhaps given as TRBD1 or TRBD2 (5 bases each). The V end was cut by 3 bases, the J end by 0 bases, with 10 bases between. The CDR3 consists of 14 residues. CDR1 and CDR2 from the germline V gene are DFQATT and SNEGSKA (reference sequence). Here the CDR3 DNA reads TGCAGTGCTAGTGGGGCGGGTAGCACAGATACGCAGTATTTT. Its translation is CSASGAGSTDTQYF.

CDR3 DNA sequence: TGTGCCAGCAGCCCCTGGACAGCGAGCACAGATACGCAGTATTTT. Encoded protein: CASSPWTASTDTQYF. The genes are TRBV28 and TRBJ2-3, with D maybe TRBD1 (6 bases). CDR3 length equals 15 residues. V gave up 6 bases and J gave up 0 bases, with 13 bases separating them. The germline CDR1 and CDR2 sequences are MDHEN and SYDVKM.